This is a list of T cell receptor beta chains from one sample in a study of CD8 T cells in ankylosing spondylitis. TCRdb ran MiXCR on the 5' RACE reads and lists one entry per CDR3 protein. The sample holds just over 300,000 distinct CDR3 sequences, more than 20% seen once. Specimen: blood, either unsorted or a sorted T cell fraction (not recorded which). The receptor set was obtained from a female donor with ankylosing spondylitis or in good health (not recorded which). The conserved cysteine and the conserved F or W are not part of the CDR3 here. Each record gives: V gene, CDR3 protein.

V gene: TRBV20-1; CDR3 protein: SAPYTGTSGSSYEQY
V gene: TRBV20-1; CDR3 protein: SAKRTSGRSSYNEQF
V gene: TRBV12-3/TRBV12-4; CDR3 protein: ASSLAGTSGSHEQY
V gene: TRBV12-3/TRBV12-4; CDR3 protein: ASSHDQVDGYT
V gene: TRBV11-3; CDR3 protein: ASTFIRGDTDTQY
V gene: TRBV7-2; CDR3 protein: ASSLVASGPSSYEQY
V gene: TRBV20-1; CDR3 protein: SARDRSYQETQY
V gene: TRBV12-3/TRBV12-4; CDR3 protein: ASSHSGRPRFEQF
V gene: TRBV7-2; CDR3 protein: ASSLVPSGSTWKDEQF
V gene: TRBV7-8; CDR3 protein: ASSLLRLAPDTQY
V gene: TRBV12-3/TRBV12-4; CDR3 protein: ASSLDQRVDTQY
V gene: TRBV6-5; CDR3 protein: ASSYPASGQPQH
V gene: TRBV20-1; CDR3 protein: SAFTRGGRVNEQF
V gene: TRBV9; CDR3 protein: ASSADYPGGNTEAF
V gene: TRBV20-1; CDR3 protein: SARALAARNEQF
V gene: TRBV4-3; CDR3 protein: ASSQDRGLAGSSTDTQY
V gene: TRBV29-1; CDR3 protein: SVEEVKGATDTQY
V gene: TRBV29-1; CDR3 protein: SAEWRGGRNEAF
V gene: TRBV12-3/TRBV12-4; CDR3 protein: ASSRPLAGGGTNEQF
V gene: TRBV6-5; CDR3 protein: ASSYGDRDSDTQY
V gene: TRBV9; CDR3 protein: ASSVRWGSEAF
V gene: TRBV11-2; CDR3 protein: ASSLLGTSGTQY
V gene: TRBV7-2; CDR3 protein: ASSLKKSADDHSEAF
V gene: TRBV11-2; CDR3 protein: ASSLAGTNTGELF
V gene: TRBV20-1; CDR3 protein: SASSGAIATDTQY
V gene: TRBV6-2/TRBV6-3; CDR3 protein: ASTPRGARDEKLF
V gene: TRBV28; CDR3 protein: ASIIRRSGTEAF
V gene: TRBV15; CDR3 protein: ATSRGVGPPLNEQF
V gene: TRBV4-3; CDR3 protein: ASSQDSGLEQF
V gene: TRBV20-1; CDR3 protein: SAKLSGGTDTQY
V gene: TRBV12-3/TRBV12-4; CDR3 protein: ASSAGQFAYEQY
V gene: TRBV12-3/TRBV12-4; CDR3 protein: ASSLGGEKLF
V gene: TRBV27; CDR3 protein: ASSRGALSGANVLT
V gene: TRBV20-1; CDR3 protein: SATSPRQGTHEQY
V gene: TRBV2; CDR3 protein: ASSRAEDKPQH
V gene: TRBV24-1; CDR3 protein: ATSDSGLAGRQETQY
V gene: TRBV29-1; CDR3 protein: SVSGTSGFLRETQY
V gene: TRBV4-3; CDR3 protein: ASSYGLAVYNEQF
V gene: TRBV5-1; CDR3 protein: ASHKGGSNSPLH
V gene: TRBV18; CDR3 protein: ASSQQSNDRTLYNEQF
V gene: TRBV7-8; CDR3 protein: ASITAGGDTDTQY
V gene: TRBV6-2/TRBV6-3; CDR3 protein: ASGGSGANVLT
V gene: TRBV5-5; CDR3 protein: ASSQTGGVGYEQY
V gene: TRBV7-3; CDR3 protein: ASSLGPKNTGELF
V gene: TRBV15; CDR3 protein: ATSRDRIIGANQPQH
V gene: TRBV20-1; CDR3 protein: SAREPGHHYGYT
V gene: TRBV11-2; CDR3 protein: ASGIYNEQF
V gene: TRBV20-1; CDR3 protein: SAPGQVGEQY
V gene: TRBV18; CDR3 protein: ASSNRNTANTEAF
V gene: TRBV6-6; CDR3 protein: ASKAEGPEAF
V gene: TRBV12-3/TRBV12-4; CDR3 protein: ASSKEQRGNEQF
V gene: TRBV11-1; CDR3 protein: ASTPAGAVYEQY
V gene: TRBV19; CDR3 protein: ASSIFGLANTGELF
V gene: TRBV7-3; CDR3 protein: ASSLTWGRETQY
V gene: TRBV5-1; CDR3 protein: ASSLTMLGLAEAF
V gene: TRBV6-6; CDR3 protein: ASSPEGQTQY
V gene: TRBV7-2; CDR3 protein: ASSLGAGGRGETQY